These T cell receptor beta chains were read from a single sample in a study of blood T cell repertoires in COVID-19. Method: immunoSEQ multiplex PCR; TCRdb's copy keeps in-frame clones and lacks some. The sample holds around 100,000 clones, 86% seen once. The sequencing input was peripheral blood. These receptors all come from a man aged 40-49 years with acute or convalescent COVID-19. The CDR3 runs from the conserved cysteine through the conserved F or W. The D gene is left open where the match is weak. Clone size appears in some rows only: once, few, many, or a class for an expanded clone.

D,size,J,V,DNA,CDR3
.,.,TRBJ1-5,TRBV11-2,TGTGCCAGCAGCTTAGAGGGGGCAAGGGATCAGCCCCAGCATTTT,CASSLEGARDQPQHF
TRBD1,.,TRBJ2-7,TRBV4-2,TGTGCCAGCAGCATCCGGGACAGTCGTCTCGAGCAGTACTTC,CASSIRDSRLEQYF
TRBD1,.,TRBJ1-6,TRBV6-6,TGTGCCAGCAGTGAGGACAGGGATTCACCCCTCCACTTT,CASSEDRDSPLHF
.,.,TRBJ1-2,TRBV7-9,TGTGCCAGCAGCTTGTCTACAGGGAATGGCTACACCTTC,CASSLSTGNGYTF
.,.,TRBJ1-3,TRBV18,TGTGCCAGCTCACCAGAGGGAACTGCTGGAAACACCATATATTTT,CASSPEGTAGNTIYF
.,.,TRBJ2-1,TRBV29-1,TGCAGCGTTCGTTTAGGGAGCTCCTACAATGAGCAGTTCTTC,CSVRLGSSYNEQFF
TRBD2,.,TRBJ2-3,TRBV5-4,TGTGCCAGCAGCCCACGGGTTAGCGGGCCCAGCACAGATACGCAGTATTTT,CASSPRVSGPSTDTQYF
TRBD1,.,TRBJ1-2,TRBV6-5,TGTGCCAGCAGAGAGGACAGGGTACGGGGCTACACCTTC,CASREDRVRGYTF
.,.,TRBJ1-6,TRBV7-3,TGTGCCAGCAGCTTATTGGGGGGAGGTTCACCCCTCCACTTT,CASSLLGGGSPLHF
.,.,TRBJ1-3,TRBV18,TGTGCCAGCTCACCAGACACAGGGTCTGGAAACACCATATATTTT,CASSPDTGSGNTIYF
.,.,TRBJ1-2,TRBV19,TGTGCCAGTAGTATAGATAGGAGCTATGGCTACACCTTC,CASSIDRSYGYTF
TRBD2,.,TRBJ2-1,TRBV10-1,TGCGCCAGCAGCTTAGCGGGTTACAATGAGCAGTTCTTC,CASSLAGYNEQFF
.,few,TRBJ2-3,TRBV6-5,TGTGCCAGCAGTCCGAGCACAGATACGCAGTATTTT,CASSPSTDTQYF
.,.,TRBJ2-6,TRBV19,TGTGCCAGTAGTATAAGGGGTACTGGGGCCAACGTCCTGACTTTC,CASSIRGTGANVLTF
TRBD1,once,TRBJ2-1,TRBV5-4,TGTGCCAGCAGCTTGAAGTTAGGGGGCAGGTACAATGAGCAGTTCTTC,CASSLKLGGRYNEQFF
TRBD1,.,TRBJ1-4,TRBV28,TGTGCCAGCAGTTTGGGGACAGGGGGAAGTAATGAAAAACTGTTTTTT,CASSLGTGGSNEKLFF
TRBD1,.,TRBJ1-2,TRBV6-2/TRBV6-3,TGTGCCAGCAGTTACGCCCAGCGGACAGGCATTGATGGCTACACCTTC,CASSYAQRTGIDGYTF
TRBD1,.,TRBJ2-5,TRBV18,TGTGCCAGCTCACCATCCGGGACAGCGAAAGAGACCCAGTACTTC,CASSPSGTAKETQYF
TRBD1,few,TRBJ2-7,TRBV5-5,TGTGCCAGCTTTTCCGGGACAGGGTTTTTCTACGAGCAGTACTTC,CASFSGTGFFYEQYF
.,.,TRBJ1-1,TRBV30,TGTGCCTATACACAGGAGCTCACTGAAGCTTTCTTT,CAYTQELTEAFF
.,.,TRBJ2-7,TRBV2,TGTGCCAGCAGTGACCGGACACTTATCGACTCCTACGAGCAGTACTTC,CASSDRTLIDSYEQYF
.,once,TRBJ2-7,TRBV19,TGTGCCAGTAGAGGTCCGGGACTTCGACCCTACGAGCAGTACTTC,CASRGPGLRPYEQYF
TRBD2,.,TRBJ2-1,TRBV29-1,TGCAGCGTCTCGGGACTAGCGGGCAATGAGCAGTTCTTC,CSVSGLAGNEQFF
TRBD1,once,TRBJ2-5,TRBV11-2,TGTGCCAGCAGCCCCCTGGACAGGGGGCAAGAGACCCAGTACTTC,CASSPLDRGQETQYF
.,.,TRBJ1-2,TRBV7-9,TGTGCCAGCAGCCACCCAACACGTTCAATTAACTATGGCTACACCTTC,CASSHPTRSINYGYTF
.,.,TRBJ2-7,TRBV15,TGTGCCACCAGCAGAGACCCAGCAGGGAAGGTGCAGTACTTC,CATSRDPAGKVQYF
TRBD1,.,TRBJ1-1,TRBV19,TGTGCCAGTAGTCTCGGGACAGCGAACACTGAAGCTTTCTTT,CASSLGTANTEAFF
.,.,TRBJ1-5,TRBV2,TGTGCCAGCAGTGATGAGGTTACCAATCAGCCCCAGCATTTT,CASSDEVTNQPQHF
.,.,TRBJ2-5,TRBV24-1,TGTGCCACCAGTAGGGCAGGGGCCCAAGAGACCCAGTACTTC,CATSRAGAQETQYF
TRBD1,.,TRBJ1-5,TRBV19,TGTGCCAGTAGTCCCTCGACAGGGAAGCAGCCCCAGCATTTT,CASSPSTGKQPQHF
TRBD1,.,TRBJ1-5,TRBV30,TGTGCCTGGAACCTAGGGACAGGAGCGAATCAGCCCCAGCATTTT,CAWNLGTGANQPQHF
TRBD2,once,TRBJ2-1,TRBV28,TGTGCCAGCAGGCCTCTGGGACTAGCGGCTACGAGCTCCTACAATGAGCAGTTCTTC,CASRPLGLAATSSYNEQFF
.,.,TRBJ1-3,TRBV19,TGTGCCAGTAGTATCCACTCTGGAAACACCATATATTTT,CASSIHSGNTIYF
.,.,TRBJ1-1,TRBV4-3,TGCGCCAGCAGCCAAGAGTCGGATCGGGACACTGAAGCTTTCTTT,CASSQESDRDTEAFF
.,.,TRBJ1-6,TRBV27,TGTGCCAGCAGTTTATCGATCGGGGTTGATTCACCCCTCCACTTT,CASSLSIGVDSPLHF
.,few,TRBJ2-7,TRBV7-9,TGTGCCAGCAGCTTCGGTGGGAGGAACGAGCAGTACTTC,CASSFGGRNEQYF
TRBD1,.,TRBJ1-2,TRBV7-2,TGTGCCAGCAGCTTACCCCCCGCGACAGGGCTCGATGGCTACACCTTC,CASSLPPATGLDGYTF
.,.,TRBJ2-1,TRBV15,TGTGCCACCAGCGGCAGGGAAAATGAGCAGTTCTTC,CATSGRENEQFF
TRBD1,.,TRBJ2-7,TRBV7-2,TGTGCCAGCAGCTTAGCTGGGGGACAGGGTCACGAGCAGTACTTC,CASSLAGGQGHEQYF
.,.,TRBJ2-3,TRBV11-3,TGTGCCAGCAGCTTTGGGCAGACCACAGATACGCAGTATTTT,CASSFGQTTDTQYF
.,.,TRBJ2-1,TRBV5-1,TGCGCCAGCAGCACACAGGGGGGGAGTGAGCAGTTCTTC,CASSTQGGSEQFF
TRBD1,.,TRBJ1-2,TRBV2,TGTGCCAGCAGTGAAGGTCGGCAGGGGGCGAGGGGCTACACCTTC,CASSEGRQGARGYTF
TRBD2,.,TRBJ2-2,TRBV29-1,TGCAGCGGGAAGACTAGCGGGAGTGGCACCGGGGAGCTGTTTTTT,CSGKTSGSGTGELFF
.,.,TRBJ1-1,TRBV3-1/TRBV3-2,TGTGCCAGCAGCCAAGGGAGGGGCACTGAAGCTTTCTTT,CASSQGRGTEAFF
TRBD1,.,TRBJ1-2,TRBV7-2,TGTGCCAGCAGCCTAGGGACAGGGGGCTCCACTAACTATGGCTACACCTTC,CASSLGTGGSTNYGYTF
.,.,TRBJ2-6,TRBV3-1/TRBV3-2,TGTGCCAGCAGCCAGCACAGGAGTTCTGGGGCCAACGTCCTGACTTTC,CASSQHRSSGANVLTF
.,.,TRBJ1-1,TRBV5-1,TGCGCCAGCAGCCCAGGACAAATGAACACTGAAGCTTTCTTT,CASSPGQMNTEAFF
TRBD1,.,TRBJ1-3,TRBV11-2,TGTGCCAGCAGCCTCACCACAGGGGATCGGAACACCATATATTTT,CASSLTTGDRNTIYF
.,.,TRBJ2-2,TRBV19,TGTGCCAGTAGTATAAAACAGAACACCGGGGAGCTGTTTTTT,CASSIKQNTGELFF
.,.,TRBJ1-1,TRBV7-9,TGTGCCAGCAGAAGCGGCGGGGGATCGAACACTGAAGCTTTCTTT,CASRSGGGSNTEAFF
TRBD1,.,TRBJ1-5,TRBV6-2/TRBV6-3,TGTGCCAGCAGCCGCCACCGCGGACAGGGCGGAAGCAATCAGCCCCAGCATTTT,CASSRHRGQGGSNQPQHF
.,.,TRBJ2-7,TRBV20-1,TGCAGTGCTAGTGGCTACTCCTACGAGCAGTACTTC,CSASGYSYEQYF
TRBD1,.,TRBJ1-2,TRBV7-2,TGTGCCAGCAGCACAGGGGCATCTGCGGGCTATGGCTACACCTTC,CASSTGASAGYGYTF